This TCR beta chain emerged from a study of blood T cells in healthy people across ages. Whole-study findings and limits: Possibly confounding the expanded clonotype changes was the fact that donor CMV status was unknown.

PCR was performed a second time for about 7 to 12 cycles using a sample-barcoded 5' primer and a J-beta primer mix. Per sample, CDR3-containing paired-end reads numbered at least 3 million. One entry per CDR3 protein results from TCRdb running MiXCR on the 5' RACE reads. The sample lists hundreds of thousands of distinct CDR3 sequences, about 25% seen once, with 3% to 4.5% in the top ten. This clonotype was detected only a few times. As yet, its antigen is unknown. CDR1 is SGHNT, CDR2 YENEEA, per germline. V was trimmed by 5 bases and J by 0 bases, leaving 11 bases between them. The CDR3 is made up of 15 amino acids. This same sample was also part of a study on T cells of mothers and their children. That publication notes: Each child gave 2.5 million to 3.5 million TCR beta CDR3 reads (each mother, over 8.5 million).

The receptor was isolated from a boy aged 2-9 years in good health. The V call is TRBV11-3, the J call TRBJ1-3, with D uncertain. The sequencing input was blood. The CDR3, as DNA: TGTGCCAGCAGCCCGGAGGGATACTCTGGAAACACCATATATTTT. Amino acids: CASSPEGYSGNTIYF. The full variable domain, with the rest looked up from reference TRBV11-3 and TRBJ1-3, is EAGVVQSPRYKIIEKKQPVAFWCNPISGHNTLYWYLQNLGQGPELLIRYENEEAVDDSQLPKDRFSAERLKGVDSTLKIQPAELGDSAVYLCASSPEGYSGNTIYFGEGSWLTVV.